These 10 T cell receptor beta chains came from one sample sequenced in a study of blood T cell repertoires in COVID-19. Produced via immunoSEQ multiplex PCR; TCRdb's table is partial and in-frame only. In the table there are 300,000 to 500,000 clones, roughly 90% of which are singletons. The sequenced sample consisted of PBMCs or T cells enriched from blood (not recorded which). The receptor source for this set is a woman aged 25-40 years with acute COVID-19.

This rearrangement joins TRBV6-2 or TRBV6-3 to TRBJ2-7; tentative D call: TRBD1 (6 bases). Germline CDR1 MNHEY, CDR2 SVGEGT. The germline V and J ends were trimmed by 5 bases and 3 bases, with 14 bases remaining between them. The CDR3 is 14 amino acids. The CDR3 coding sequence is TGTGCCAGCAGTGAGCCACGGACAGTCTACGAGCAGTACTTC. Translated: CASSEPRTVYEQYF.

This clone was observed a single time. This rearrangement joins TRBV2 to TRBJ2-7; D is perhaps TRBD1 (5 bases). Germline values: CDR1 SNHLY, CDR2 FYNNEI. V lost 5 bases, J lost 0 bases, and 14 bases lay in between. This CDR3 is 15 amino acids long. CDR3 DNA: TGTGCCAGCAGTAAGGCATACAGGAGCTCCTACGAGCAGTACTTC. Amino acid sequence: CASSKAYRSSYEQYF.

The rearrangement joins TRBV6-5 to TRBJ1-2; D is unresolved. Germline V lookup: CDR1 MNHEY, CDR2 SVGAGI. The CDR3 loop spans 12 amino acids. Trimming shortened V by 9 bases and J by 4 bases, and 12 bases separated the two germline ends. The CDR3 region has the DNA TGTGCCAGGACACAGAGCTTCTATGGCTACACCTTC. This translates into CARTQSFYGYTF.

The rearrangement joins TRBV4-1 to TRBJ2-7, with D tentatively TRBD1 (5 bases). The CDR3 contains 13 residues. The germline CDR1 and CDR2 sequences are MGHRA and YSYEKL. Trimming removed 0 bases from V and 4 bases from J, with 7 bases in between. CDR3 DNA sequence: TGCGCCAGCAGCCAAGAAGCAGGGTACGAGCAGTACTTC. Encoded protein: CASSQEAGYEQYF.

This clone was found a few times. The V gene is TRBV7-9, the J gene TRBJ1-1; no definite D call. Germline V gives CDR1 SEHNR, CDR2 FQNEAQ (reference sequence). The V end lost 6 bases, the J end lost 1 base, and 15 bases lay between the germline ends. There are 15 residues in the CDR3. The CDR3 DNA reads TGTGCCAGCAGACTTCCGGGTGGGTGGAACACTGAAGCTTTCTTT. This codes for CASRLPGGWNTEAFF.

The CDR3 sequence is CASSFTGGSHQPQHF. The CDR3 DNA sequence: TGTGCCAGCAGTTTTACAGGGGGTTCACATCAGCCCCAGCATTTT. The J gene is TRBJ1-5, the V gene TRBV27; 8 nucleotides match TRBD1. The CDR3 spans 15 residues. Germline-derived CDR1 and CDR2 are MNHEY and SMNVEV (reference sequence). With V trimmed by 3 bases and J by 5 bases, 6 bases remained unmatched.

The chain carries TRBV11-3 and TRBJ2-2; 8 positions match TRBD1. The CDR3 contains 17 residues. The germline V gene has CDR1 SGHNT and CDR2 YENEEA. The trim removed 4 bases at V and 5 bases at J, leaving 12 bases unmatched. The DNA for the CDR3 is TGTGCCAGCAGCTCACGAAGGGCAGGGGGCCGTACCGGGGAGCTGTTTTTT. It yields the protein CASSSRRAGGRTGELFF.

J is TRBJ2-1 and V is TRBV12-2; TRBD2, the table's D call, lacks a check against the DNA. TRBV12-2 is a recognized pseudogene. The CDR3 is 14 amino acids. CDR3 DNA: TGTGCAAGTCGCTTAGCGGGAGCCTACAATGAGCAGTTCTTC. Encoded protein: CASRLAGAYNEQFF.

The chain joins TRBV2 to TRBJ1-6; D is unresolved. The CDR3 consists of 14 residues. Germline V gives CDR1 SNHLY, CDR2 FYNNEI. Trimming stripped 6 bases from V and 1 base from J, with 7 bases between. CDR3 protein: CASREQSYNSPLHF. The CDR3 region has the DNA TGTGCCAGCAGGGAGCAATCCTATAATTCACCCCTCCACTTT.

The chain uses TRBV10-3 and TRBJ2-1; TRBD2 matches at 9 bases. The V and J ends lost 4 bases and 6 bases, in that order; junction bases with no gene match: 4. The CDR3 has 14 residues. The germline CDR1 and CDR2 sequences are ENHRY and SYGVKD. CDR3 sequence reads: CAISGLAVFNEQFF. The CDR3 DNA reads TGTGCCATCAGTGGACTAGCGGTATTCAATGAGCAGTTCTTC.